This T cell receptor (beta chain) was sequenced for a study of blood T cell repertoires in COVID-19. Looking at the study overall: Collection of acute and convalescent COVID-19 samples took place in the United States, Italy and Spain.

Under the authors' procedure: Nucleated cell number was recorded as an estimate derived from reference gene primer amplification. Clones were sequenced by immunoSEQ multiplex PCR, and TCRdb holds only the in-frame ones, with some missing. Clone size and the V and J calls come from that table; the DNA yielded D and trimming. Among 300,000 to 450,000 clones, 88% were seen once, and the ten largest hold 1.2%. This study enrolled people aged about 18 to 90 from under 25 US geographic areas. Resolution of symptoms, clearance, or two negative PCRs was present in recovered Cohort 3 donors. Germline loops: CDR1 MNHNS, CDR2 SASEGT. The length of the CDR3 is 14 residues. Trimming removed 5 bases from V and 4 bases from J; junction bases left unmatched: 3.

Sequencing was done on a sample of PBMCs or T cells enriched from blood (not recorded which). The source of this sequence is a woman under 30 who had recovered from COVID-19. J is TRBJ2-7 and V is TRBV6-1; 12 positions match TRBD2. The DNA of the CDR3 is TGTGCCAGCAGTTATACTAGCGGGGGGTACGAGCAGTACTTC. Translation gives CASSYTSGGYEQYF.